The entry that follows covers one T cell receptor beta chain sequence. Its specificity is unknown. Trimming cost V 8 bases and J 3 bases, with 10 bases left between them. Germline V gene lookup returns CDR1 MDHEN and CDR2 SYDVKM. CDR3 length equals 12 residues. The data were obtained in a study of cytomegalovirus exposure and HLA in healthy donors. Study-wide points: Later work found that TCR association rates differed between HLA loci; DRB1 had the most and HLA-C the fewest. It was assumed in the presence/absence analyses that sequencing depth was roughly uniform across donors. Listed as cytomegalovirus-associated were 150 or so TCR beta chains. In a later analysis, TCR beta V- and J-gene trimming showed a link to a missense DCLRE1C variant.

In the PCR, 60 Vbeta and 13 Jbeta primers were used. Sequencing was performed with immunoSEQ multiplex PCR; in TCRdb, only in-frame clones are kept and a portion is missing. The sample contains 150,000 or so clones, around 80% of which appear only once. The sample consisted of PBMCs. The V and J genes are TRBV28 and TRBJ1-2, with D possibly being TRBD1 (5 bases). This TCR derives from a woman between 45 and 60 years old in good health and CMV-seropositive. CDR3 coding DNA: TGTGCCAGCTCCACAGGAGACTATGGCTACACCTTC. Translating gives CASSTGDYGYTF.